This T cell receptor beta chain was identified during a study of T-cell reconstitution after alpha-beta-depleted transplantation in children. The CDR3 length is 19 residues. Losses at the gene ends were 2 bases for V and 1 base for J; bases not matched to a gene: 9. TCRbeta library preparation incorporated unique molecular identifiers. Via MiXCR, TCRdb re-called the PCR reads, giving one row per CDR3 protein. Of some 310,000 distinct CDR3 sequences listed, more than 20% are singletons. The clonotype was recovered from a male patient younger than 18 who had a stem cell transplant for acute lymphoblastic leukemia, so the T cells may come from the graft donor. Sequenced here: PBMCs, mostly from graft donor cells, sampled 180 days after TCRalphabeta/CD19-depleted stem cell transplant. The chain joins TRBV12-3 or TRBV12-4 to TRBJ2-4, with 12 bases aligning to TRBD2. The CDR3 coding sequence is TGTGCCAGCAGTTTATCGGTGACTAGCGGGAGCTGGGCCAAAAACATTCAGTACTTC. Translating gives CASSLSVTSGSWAKNIQYF.